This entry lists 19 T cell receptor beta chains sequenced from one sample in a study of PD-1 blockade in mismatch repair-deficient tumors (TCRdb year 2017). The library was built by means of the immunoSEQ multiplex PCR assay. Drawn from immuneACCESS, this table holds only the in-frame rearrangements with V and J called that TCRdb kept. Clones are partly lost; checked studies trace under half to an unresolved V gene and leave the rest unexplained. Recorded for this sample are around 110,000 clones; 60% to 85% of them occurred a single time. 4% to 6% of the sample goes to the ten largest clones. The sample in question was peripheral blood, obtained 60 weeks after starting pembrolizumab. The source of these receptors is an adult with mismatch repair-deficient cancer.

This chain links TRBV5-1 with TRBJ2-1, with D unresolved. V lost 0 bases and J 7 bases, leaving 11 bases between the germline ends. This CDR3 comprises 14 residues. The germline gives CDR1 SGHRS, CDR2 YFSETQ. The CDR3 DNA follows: TGCGCCAGCAGCTTGGATTCCGGGCCAAATGAGCAGTTCTTC. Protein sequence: CASSLDSGPNEQFF. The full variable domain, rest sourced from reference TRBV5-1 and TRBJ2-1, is KAGVTQTPRYLIKTRGQQVTLSCSPISGHRSVSWYQQTPGQGLQFLFEYFSETQRNKGNFPGRFSGRQFSNSRSEMNVSTLELGDSALYLCASSLDSGPNEQFFGPGTRLTVL.

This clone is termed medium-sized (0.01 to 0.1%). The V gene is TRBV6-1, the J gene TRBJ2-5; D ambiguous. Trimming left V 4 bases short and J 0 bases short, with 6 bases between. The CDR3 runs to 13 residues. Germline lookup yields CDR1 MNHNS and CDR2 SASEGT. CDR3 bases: TGTGCCAGCAGTGTGGGTTACCAAGAGACCCAGTACTTC. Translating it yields CASSVGYQETQYF.

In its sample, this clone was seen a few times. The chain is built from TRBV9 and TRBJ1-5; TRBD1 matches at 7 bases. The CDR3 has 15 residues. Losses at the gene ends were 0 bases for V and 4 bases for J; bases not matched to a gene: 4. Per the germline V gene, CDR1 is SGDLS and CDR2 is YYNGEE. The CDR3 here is CASSVGGQQNQPQHF. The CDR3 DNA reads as TGTGCCAGCAGCGTAGGGGGACAGCAGAATCAGCCCCAGCATTTT. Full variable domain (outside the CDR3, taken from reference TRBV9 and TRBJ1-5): DSGVTQTPKHLITATGQRVTLRCSPRSGDLSVYWYQQSLDQGLQFLIQYYNGEERAKGNILERFSAQQFPDLHSELNLSSLELGDSALYFCASSVGGQQNQPQHFGDGTRLSIL.

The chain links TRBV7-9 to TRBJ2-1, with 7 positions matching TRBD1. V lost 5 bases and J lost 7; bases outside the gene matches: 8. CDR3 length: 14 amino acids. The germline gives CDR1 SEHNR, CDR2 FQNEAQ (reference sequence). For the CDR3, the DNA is TGTGCCAGCAGCCCGAGACAGGGTTGGAATGAGCAGTTCTTC. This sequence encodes CASSPRQGWNEQFF.

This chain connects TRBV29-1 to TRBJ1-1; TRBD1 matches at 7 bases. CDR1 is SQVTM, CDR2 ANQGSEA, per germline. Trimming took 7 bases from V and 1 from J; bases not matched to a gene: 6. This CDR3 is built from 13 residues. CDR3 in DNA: TGCAGCGGACTCCGGGACAGGAACACTGAAGCTTTCTTT. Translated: CSGLRDRNTEAFF.

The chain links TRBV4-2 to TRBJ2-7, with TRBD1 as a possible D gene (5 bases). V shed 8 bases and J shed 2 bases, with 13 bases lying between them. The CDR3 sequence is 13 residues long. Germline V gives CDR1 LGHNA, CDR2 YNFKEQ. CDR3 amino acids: CASLDLDTYEQYF. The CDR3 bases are TGTGCCAGCTTGGACCTGGACACCTACGAGCAGTACTTC.

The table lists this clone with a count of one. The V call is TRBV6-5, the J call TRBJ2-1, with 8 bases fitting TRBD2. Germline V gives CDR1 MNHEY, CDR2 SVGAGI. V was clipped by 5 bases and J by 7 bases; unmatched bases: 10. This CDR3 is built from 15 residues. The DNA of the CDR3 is TGTGCCAGCAGTAAGGGGACTAGTTCTTGGAATGAGCAGTTCTTC. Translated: CASSKGTSSWNEQFF.

CDR3 region: CASSYVRVQGLSEQYF. CDR3 nucleotide sequence: TGTGCCAGCAGCTATGTCAGAGTCCAAGGCCTAAGCGAGCAGTACTTC. The V gene is TRBV7-2, the J gene TRBJ2-7; no clear D gene. Germline V gene data show CDR1 as SGHTA and CDR2 as FQGNSA. Trimming left V 4 bases short and J 6 bases short, with 22 bases between. The CDR3 loop spans 16 amino acids.

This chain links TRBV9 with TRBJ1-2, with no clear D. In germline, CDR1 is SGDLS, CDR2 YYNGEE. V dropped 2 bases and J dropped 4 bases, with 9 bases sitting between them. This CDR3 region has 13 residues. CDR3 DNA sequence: TGTGCCAGCAGCGTGGGCCTGAGCTATGGCTACACCTTC. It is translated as CASSVGLSYGYTF. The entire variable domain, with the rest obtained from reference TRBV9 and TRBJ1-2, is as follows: DSGVTQTPKHLITATGQRVTLRCSPRSGDLSVYWYQQSLDQGLQFLIQYYNGEERAKGNILERFSAQQFPDLHSELNLSSLELGDSALYFCASSVGLSYGYTFGSGTRLTVV.

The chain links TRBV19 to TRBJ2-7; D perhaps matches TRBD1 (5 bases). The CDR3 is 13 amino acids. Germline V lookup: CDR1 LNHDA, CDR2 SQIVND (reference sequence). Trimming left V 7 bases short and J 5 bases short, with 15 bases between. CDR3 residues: CASKGQGLNEQYF. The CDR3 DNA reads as TGTGCCAGTAAAGGGCAGGGATTAAACGAGCAGTACTTC.

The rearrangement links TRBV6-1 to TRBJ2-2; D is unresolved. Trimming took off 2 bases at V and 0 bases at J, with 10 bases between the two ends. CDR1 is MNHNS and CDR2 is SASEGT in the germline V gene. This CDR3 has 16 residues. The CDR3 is CASSEYAGSNTGELFF. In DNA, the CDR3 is TGTGCCAGCAGTGAATACGCCGGTTCGAACACCGGGGAGCTGTTTTTT.

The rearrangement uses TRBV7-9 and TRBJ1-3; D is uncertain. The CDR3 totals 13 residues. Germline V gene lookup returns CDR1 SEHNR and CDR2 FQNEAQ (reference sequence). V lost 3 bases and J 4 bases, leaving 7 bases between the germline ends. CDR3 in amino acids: CASSFSQGNTIYF. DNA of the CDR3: TGTGCCAGCAGCTTTTCTCAGGGAAACACCATATATTTT.

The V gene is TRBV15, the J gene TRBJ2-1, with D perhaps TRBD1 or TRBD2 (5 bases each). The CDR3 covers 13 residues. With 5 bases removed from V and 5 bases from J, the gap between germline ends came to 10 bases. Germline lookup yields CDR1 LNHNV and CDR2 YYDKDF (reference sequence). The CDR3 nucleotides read TGTGCCACCAGCGGGGACGGGAACAATGAGCAGTTCTTC. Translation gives CATSGDGNNEQFF.

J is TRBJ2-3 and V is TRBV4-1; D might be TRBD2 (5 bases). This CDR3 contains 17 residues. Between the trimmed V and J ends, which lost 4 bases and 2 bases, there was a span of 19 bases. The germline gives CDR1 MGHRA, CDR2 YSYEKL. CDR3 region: CASSLMPGYAFTDTQYF. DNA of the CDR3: TGCGCCAGCAGCCTAATGCCGGGGTACGCGTTCACAGATACGCAGTATTTT.

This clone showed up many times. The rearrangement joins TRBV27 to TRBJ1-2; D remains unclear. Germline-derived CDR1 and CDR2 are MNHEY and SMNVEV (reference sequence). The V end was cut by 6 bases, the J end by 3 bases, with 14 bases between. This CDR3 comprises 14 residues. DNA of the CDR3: TGTGCCAGCAGGAGGGCAGGAGGATACTATGGCTACACCTTC. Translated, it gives CASRRAGGYYGYTF.

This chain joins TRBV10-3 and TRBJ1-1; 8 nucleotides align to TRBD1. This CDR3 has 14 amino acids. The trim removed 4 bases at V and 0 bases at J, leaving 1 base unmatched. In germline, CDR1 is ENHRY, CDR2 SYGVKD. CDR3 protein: CAISGQGLNTEAFF. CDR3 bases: TGTGCCATCAGTGGACAGGGGTTGAACACTGAAGCTTTCTTT.

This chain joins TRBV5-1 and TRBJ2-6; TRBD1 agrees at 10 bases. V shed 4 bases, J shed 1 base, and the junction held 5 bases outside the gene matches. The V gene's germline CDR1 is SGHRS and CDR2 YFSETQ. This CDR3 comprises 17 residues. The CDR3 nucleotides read TGCGCCAGCAGCAGGGGACAGGGGACATCTGGGGCCAACGTCCTGACTTTC. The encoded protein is CASSRGQGTSGANVLTF.

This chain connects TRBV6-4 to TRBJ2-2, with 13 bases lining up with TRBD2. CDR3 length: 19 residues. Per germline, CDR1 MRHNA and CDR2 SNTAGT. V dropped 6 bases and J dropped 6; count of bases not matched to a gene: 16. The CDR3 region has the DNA TGTGCCAGCAGACGACTAGCGGGAGGAGGTCTTGATTTCTCCGGGGAGCTGTTTTTT. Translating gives CASRRLAGGGLDFSGELFF.

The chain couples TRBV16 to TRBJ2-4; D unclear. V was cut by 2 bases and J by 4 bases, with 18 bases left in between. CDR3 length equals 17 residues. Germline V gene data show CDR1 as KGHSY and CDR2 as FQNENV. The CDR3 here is CASSQSLRTEGKNIQYF. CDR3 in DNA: TGTGCCAGCAGCCAAAGCCTGCGAACAGAAGGAAAAAACATTCAGTACTTC.